Listed below are T cell receptor beta chains from one sample, sequenced in a study of blood T cell repertoires in COVID-19. TCRdb keeps only in-frame clones here, not all; method: immunoSEQ multiplex PCR. The sample holds just over 70,000 clones, over 70% seen once. The sample was peripheral blood. All receptors come from a man between 65 and 85 years old who had recovered from COVID-19. The CDR3 runs from the conserved cysteine through the conserved F or W. The D gene is left open where the match is weak. Clone size is given for some rows only: seen once, a few or many times, or a class if the clone is expanded.

.,few,TRBJ1-6,TRBV4-1,TGCGCCAGCAGCGCCCCGGAAGGGCGGGATAATTCACCCCTCCACTTT,CASSAPEGRDNSPLHF
.,.,TRBJ1-3,TRBV19,TGTGCCAGTACCCCCCGCCCGCCGGTAAGCTCTGGAAACACCATATATTTT,CASTPRPPVSSGNTIYF
TRBD2,.,TRBJ2-5,TRBV19,TGTGCCAGTAAGGCCGGGAGGGCCGCCCAAGAGACCCAGTACTTC,CASKAGRAAQETQYF
.,.,TRBJ2-1,TRBV7-2,TGTGCCAGCAGCTACGCCCCAGACAATGAGCAGTTCTTC,CASSYAPDNEQFF
TRBD2,few,TRBJ2-7,TRBV7-2,TGTGCCAGCAGCTTAGCGACTAGCGAGTATACCTACGAGCAGTACTTC,CASSLATSEYTYEQYF
.,.,TRBJ1-1,TRBV30,TGTGCCTGGAGTGTGGAGGGTTACACTGAAGCTTTCTTT,CAWSVEGYTEAFF
TRBD1,.,TRBJ1-2,TRBV7-7,TGTGCCAGCAGCCCGACAGGGGTAGGACCTCGCTATGGCTACACCTTC,CASSPTGVGPRYGYTF
TRBD1,.,TRBJ1-1,TRBV7-2,TGTGCCAGCAGCGAGGGGACAGGGGGGAGGGCTGAAGCTTTCTTT,CASSEGTGGRAEAFF
TRBD1,.,TRBJ2-2,TRBV5-1,TGCGCCAGCAGCGTATCTACGACAGGGGGCGCGGGCGGGGAGCTGTTTTTT,CASSVSTTGGAGGELFF
.,.,TRBJ2-3,TRBV27,TGTGCCAGCAGTCTGAGTTCGGGATGGGGCACAGATACGCAGTATTTT,CASSLSSGWGTDTQYF
TRBD1,once,TRBJ1-1,TRBV7-9,TGTGCCAGCAGACGACAGGGCACTGAAGCTTTCTTT,CASRRQGTEAFF
TRBD2,.,TRBJ2-7,TRBV7-2,TGTGCCAGCAGCCAGGTCCTAAGCGGGGCCTACGAGCAGTACTTC,CASSQVLSGAYEQYF
TRBD1,few,TRBJ2-7,TRBV19,TGTGCCAGTAGTATTGACAGGGATTACGAGCAGTACTTC,CASSIDRDYEQYF
.,.,TRBJ2-3,TRBV6-2/TRBV6-3,TGTGCCAGCAGTTACTCCCGACAGAAATACACAGATACGCAGTATTTT,CASSYSRQKYTDTQYF
TRBD2,.,TRBJ2-2,TRBV18,TGTGCCAGCTCACCACAGGGACTAGCGGGAGGAAACACCGGGGAGCTGTTTTTT,CASSPQGLAGGNTGELFF
.,.,TRBJ1-6,TRBV6-5,TGTGCCAGCAGTATTTCGGCGGGCTGGAATTCACCCCTCCACTTT,CASSISAGWNSPLHF
TRBD2,.,TRBJ2-5,TRBV2,TGTGCCAGCACAGCGGTCCTGGGGGGGGAGACCCAGTACTTC,CASTAVLGGETQYF
TRBD1,.,TRBJ2-2,TRBV18,TGTGCCAGCTCACCCCTGACAGGGCTCAACACCGGGGAGCTGTTTTTT,CASSPLTGLNTGELFF
.,.,TRBJ1-2,TRBV11-2,TGTGCCAGCAGCTCTCATTATCGGACAACCGTTCCTCGTGGCTACACCTTC,CASSSHYRTTVPRGYTF
.,.,TRBJ2-3,TRBV9,TGTGCCAGCAGCGGCCTCTGGGGCGTGAGCACAGATACGCAGTATTTT,CASSGLWGVSTDTQYF
TRBD1,.,TRBJ2-7,TRBV6-6,TGTGCCAGCAGTTACAAGGGGGCGGACTACGAGCAGTACTTC,CASSYKGADYEQYF
.,.,TRBJ1-2,TRBV6-2/TRBV6-3,TGTGCCAGCAGTTACTCTATCAACTATGGCTACACCTTC,CASSYSINYGYTF
.,.,TRBJ2-3,TRBV6-2/TRBV6-3,TGTGCCAGCAGTTACGGGTCCGAGGCGGATACGCAGTATTTT,CASSYGSEADTQYF
.,.,TRBJ2-3,TRBV5-1,TGCGCCAGCAGCCCCGGCAGGGATAGGGTCGGAGATACGCAGTATTTT,CASSPGRDRVGDTQYF
TRBD1,.,TRBJ1-5,TRBV5-6,TGTGCCAGCAGCTTTACAGGGGGCGATCAGCCCCAGCATTTT,CASSFTGGDQPQHF
.,.,TRBJ1-3,TRBV29-1,TGCAGCGCCGTATCCCCCTCTGGAAACACCATATATTTT,CSAVSPSGNTIYF
.,.,TRBJ2-1,TRBV30,TGTGCCTGGAGTCGTGGCGGTTACAATGAGCAGTTCTTC,CAWSRGGYNEQFF
.,once,TRBJ1-1,TRBV5-1,TGCGCCAGCAGCGTCGGACAGCTCATGAACACTGAAGCTTTCTTT,CASSVGQLMNTEAFF
TRBD1,.,TRBJ2-1,TRBV4-2,TGTGCCAGCAGCCATCCCTCGACAGGGAATGAGCAGTTCTTC,CASSHPSTGNEQFF
.,.,TRBJ1-6,TRBV10-1,TGCGCCAGCAGTGAGTTCCGGGAGGCATCACCCCTCCACTTT,CASSEFREASPLHF
TRBD1,.,TRBJ2-7,TRBV5-1,TGCGCCAGCAGCTTGGGTCGACAGGGGACTTCCTCCTACGAGCAGTACTTC,CASSLGRQGTSSYEQYF
.,.,TRBJ2-7,TRBV5-4,TGTGCCAGCAGCTTGGGCTCGTCGGACGAGCAGTACTTC,CASSLGSSDEQYF
.,.,TRBJ2-7,TRBV6-1,TGTGCCAGCAGTGAAGCGATCGACGGGGTGTACGAGCAGTACTTC,CASSEAIDGVYEQYF
TRBD1,.,TRBJ2-2,TRBV19,TGTGCCAGTAGTCCCCAGGGGGCTACCGGGGAGCTGTTTTTT,CASSPQGATGELFF
.,.,TRBJ1-2,TRBV6-6,TGTGCCAGCAAACCGGGGGATGGTGGCTACACCTTC,CASKPGDGGYTF
TRBD2,.,TRBJ2-3,TRBV24-1,TGTGCCACCAGCGGGACTAGCGGGCGCACAGATACGCAGTATTTT,CATSGTSGRTDTQYF
.,.,TRBJ2-7,TRBV7-8,TGTGCCAGCAGCGGAGAGAGGTACGAGCAGTACTTC,CASSGERYEQYF
.,.,TRBJ2-1,TRBV18,TGTGCCAGCTCACAGACCGGGGGAGGCTCCTACAATGAGCAGTTCTTC,CASSQTGGGSYNEQFF
.,.,TRBJ2-7,TRBV30,TGTGCCTGGAGTGATCTGGGGGCGGAAGAGCAGTACTTC,CAWSDLGAEEQYF
TRBD1,.,TRBJ1-1,TRBV19,TGTGCCAGTACCCGGACAGGGTTCACTGAAGCTTTCTTT,CASTRTGFTEAFF
.,many,TRBJ2-5,TRBV9,TGTGCCAGCAGCGTAGATCACTCAAACGTGCAGACCCAGTACTTC,CASSVDHSNVQTQYF
TRBD2,.,TRBJ2-2,TRBV19,TGTGCCAGTAGTATATCGGCTAGCGGGGCCACCGGGGAGCTGTTTTTT,CASSISASGATGELFF
TRBD1,.,TRBJ1-2,TRBV4-2,TGTGCCAGCAGCCAAGGGGGACAGGCGACCTATGGCTACACCTTC,CASSQGGQATYGYTF
.,.,TRBJ1-5,TRBV28,TGTGCCAGCACCCTCCAGGGGTATCGACAGCCCCAGCATTTT,CASTLQGYRQPQHF
TRBD1,many,TRBJ1-2,TRBV7-2,TGTGCCAGCAGCTTAGGCGGGACAGCGCTCGGCTACACCTTC,CASSLGGTALGYTF
TRBD2,.,TRBJ2-3,TRBV19,TGTGCCAGTAGTATGGCCCCCGGACTAGCGGGAGTAGATGGAGATACGCAGTATTTT,CASSMAPGLAGVDGDTQYF
TRBD1,.,TRBJ1-2,TRBV7-9,TGTGCCAGCAGCTTTACAGGGGTCCCCTATGGCTACACCTTC,CASSFTGVPYGYTF
TRBD2,few,TRBJ2-3,TRBV10-3,TGTGCCATCAGTGAGTTTGTAGCGGGGAACACAGATACGCAGTATTTT,CAISEFVAGNTDTQYF
TRBD2,.,TRBJ2-5,TRBV3-1/TRBV3-2,TGTGCCAGCAGCCAACGGACTAGCGGGGGGACCCAGTACTTC,CASSQRTSGGTQYF
TRBD2,.,TRBJ2-5,TRBV7-9,TGTGCCAGCAGAGCCACTAGCGGGAGCCAAGAGACCCAGTACTTC,CASRATSGSQETQYF
TRBD1,.,TRBJ1-5,TRBV27,TGTGCCAGCAGTTCATATCCGGGACAGGGCAATCAGCCCCAGCATTTT,CASSSYPGQGNQPQHF
.,.,TRBJ1-5,TRBV6-2/TRBV6-3,TGTGCCAGCAGTTATAGGCAGTTGAGGGCCAATCAGCCCCAGCATTTT,CASSYRQLRANQPQHF
.,.,TRBJ1-1,TRBV18,TGTGCCAGCTCAGTCGAGAGCAACACTGAAGCTTTCTTT,CASSVESNTEAFF
.,.,TRBJ1-1,TRBV28,TGTGCCAGCAGCCTCTCGGGGGAAGGGGCTTTCTTT,CASSLSGEGAFF
.,.,TRBJ1-5,TRBV21-1,TGTGCCAGCAGCAAAGCAGAACGTCGGACAGGGGGGAATCAGCCCCAGCATTTT,CASSKAERRTGGNQPQHF
.,once,TRBJ1-2,TRBV10-3,TGTGCCATCAGGGGCACAGGGCGACGCGATGGCTACACCTTC,CAIRGTGRRDGYTF
TRBD2,.,TRBJ2-3,TRBV19,TGTGCCAGTAGTCCCACCGGACTAGCAGGCACAGATACGCAGTATTTT,CASSPTGLAGTDTQYF
.,.,TRBJ1-1,TRBV11-3,TGTGCCAGCAGCCCAGACACCCCGAACACTGAAGCTTTCTTT,CASSPDTPNTEAFF
.,.,TRBJ1-1,TRBV18,TGTGCCAGCTCGCGCACGGTCGGTACGAACACTGAAGCTTTCTTT,CASSRTVGTNTEAFF
TRBD1,.,TRBJ1-1,TRBV19,TGTGCCAGTAGTACAATACAGGGGGCGGCCTTCCGCGGGTCCATGAACACTGAAGCTTTCTTT,CASSTIQGAAFRGSMNTEAFF